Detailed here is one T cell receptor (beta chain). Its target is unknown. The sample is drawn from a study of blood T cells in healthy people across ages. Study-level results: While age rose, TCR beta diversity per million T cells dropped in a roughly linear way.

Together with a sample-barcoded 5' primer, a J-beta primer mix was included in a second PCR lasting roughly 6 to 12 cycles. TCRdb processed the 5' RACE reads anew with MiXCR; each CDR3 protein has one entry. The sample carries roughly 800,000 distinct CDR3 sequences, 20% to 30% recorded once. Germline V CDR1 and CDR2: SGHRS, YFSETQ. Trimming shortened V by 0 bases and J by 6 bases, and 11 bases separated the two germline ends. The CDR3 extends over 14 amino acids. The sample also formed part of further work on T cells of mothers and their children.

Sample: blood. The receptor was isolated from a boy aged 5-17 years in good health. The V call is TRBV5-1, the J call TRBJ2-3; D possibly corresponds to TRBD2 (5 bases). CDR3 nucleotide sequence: TGCGCCAGCAGCTTGGAAAAGACGGGGGATACGCAGTATTTT. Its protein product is CASSLEKTGDTQYF.